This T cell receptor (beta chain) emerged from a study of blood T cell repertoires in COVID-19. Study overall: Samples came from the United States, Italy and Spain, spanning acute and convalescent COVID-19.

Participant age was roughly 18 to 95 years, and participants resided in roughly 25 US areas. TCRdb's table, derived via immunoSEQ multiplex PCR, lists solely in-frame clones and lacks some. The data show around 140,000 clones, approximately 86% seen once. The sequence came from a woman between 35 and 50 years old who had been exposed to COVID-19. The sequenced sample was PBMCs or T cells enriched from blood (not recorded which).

CDR3 residues: CASRPGGLNQPQHF. As DNA, the CDR3 is TGTGCCAGCAGACCAGGGGGCCTAAATCAGCCCCAGCATTTT. The chain recombines TRBV3-1 (or the pseudogene TRBV3-2) with TRBJ1-5, with 8 bases that match TRBD1. CDR1 LGHDT and CDR2 YNNKEL come from the germline V gene (reference sequence). The CDR3 runs to 14 residues. J gave up 4 bases and V 6 bases, and 5 bases lay outside the gene matches.